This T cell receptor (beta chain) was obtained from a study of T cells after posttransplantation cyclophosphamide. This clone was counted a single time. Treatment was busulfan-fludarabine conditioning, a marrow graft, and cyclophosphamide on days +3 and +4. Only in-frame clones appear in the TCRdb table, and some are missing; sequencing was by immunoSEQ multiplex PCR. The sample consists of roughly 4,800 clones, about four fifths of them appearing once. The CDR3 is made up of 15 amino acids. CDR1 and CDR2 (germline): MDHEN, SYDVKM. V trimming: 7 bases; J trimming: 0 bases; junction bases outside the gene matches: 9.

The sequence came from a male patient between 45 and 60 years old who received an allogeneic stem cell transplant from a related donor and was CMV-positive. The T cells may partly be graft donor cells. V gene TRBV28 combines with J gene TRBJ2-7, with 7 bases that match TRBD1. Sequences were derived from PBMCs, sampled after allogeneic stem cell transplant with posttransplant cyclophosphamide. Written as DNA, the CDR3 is TGTGCCAGCACCCTTGGGACAGCCACCTCCTACGAGCAGTACTTC. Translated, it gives CASTLGTATSYEQYF.